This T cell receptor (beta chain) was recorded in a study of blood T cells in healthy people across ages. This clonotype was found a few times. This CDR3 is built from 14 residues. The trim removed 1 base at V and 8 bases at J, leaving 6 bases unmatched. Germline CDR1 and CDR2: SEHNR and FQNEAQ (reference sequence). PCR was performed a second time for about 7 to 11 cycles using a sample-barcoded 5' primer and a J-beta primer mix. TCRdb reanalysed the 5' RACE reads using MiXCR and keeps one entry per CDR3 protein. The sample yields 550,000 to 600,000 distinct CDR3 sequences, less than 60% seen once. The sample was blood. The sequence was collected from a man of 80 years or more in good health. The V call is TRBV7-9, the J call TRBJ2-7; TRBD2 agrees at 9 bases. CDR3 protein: CASSLGNSGSQQYF. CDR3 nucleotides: TGTGCCAGCAGCTTAGGCAATAGCGGGAGCCAGCAGTACTTC.